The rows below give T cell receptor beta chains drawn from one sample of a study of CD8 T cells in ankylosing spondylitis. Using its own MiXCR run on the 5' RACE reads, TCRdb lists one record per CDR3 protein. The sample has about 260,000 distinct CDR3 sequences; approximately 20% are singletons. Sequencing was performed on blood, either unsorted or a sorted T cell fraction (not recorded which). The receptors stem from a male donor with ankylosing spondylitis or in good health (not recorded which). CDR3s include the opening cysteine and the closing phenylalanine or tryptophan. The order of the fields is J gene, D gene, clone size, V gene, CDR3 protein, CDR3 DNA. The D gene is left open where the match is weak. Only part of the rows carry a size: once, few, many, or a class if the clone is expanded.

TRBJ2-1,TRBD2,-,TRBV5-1,CASSDPSGGSYNEQFF,TGCGCCAGCAGCGATCCGAGCGGGGGGAGTTACAATGAGCAGTTCTTC
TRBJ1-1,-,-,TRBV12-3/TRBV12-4,CASSPGILAEAFF,TGTGCCAGCAGCCCCGGGATCCTCGCTGAAGCTTTCTTT
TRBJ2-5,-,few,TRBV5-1,CASRGSPQGETQYF,TGCGCCAGCAGAGGGAGTCCCCAGGGTGAGACCCAGTACTTC
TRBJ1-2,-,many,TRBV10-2,CASSELGGKAGYTF,TGCGCCAGCAGTGAGTTGGGGGGAAAGGCTGGCTACACCTTC
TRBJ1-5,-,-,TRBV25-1,CASSELNSYSNQPQHF,TGTGCCAGCAGTGAATTAAACAGCTATAGCAATCAGCCCCAGCATTTT
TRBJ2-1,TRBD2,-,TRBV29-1,CSVPASGVLYNEQFF,TGCAGCGTCCCGGCTAGCGGGGTATTATACAATGAGCAGTTCTTC
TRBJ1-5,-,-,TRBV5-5,CASSLLGGGQPQHF,TGTGCCAGCAGCTTGTTAGGGGGTGGCCAGCCCCAGCATTTT
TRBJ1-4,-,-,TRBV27,CASKSDSNEKLFF,TGTGCCAGCAAATCGGACTCTAATGAAAAACTGTTTTTT
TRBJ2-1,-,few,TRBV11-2,CASSFAWYNEQFF,TGTGCCAGCAGCTTTGCCTGGTACAATGAGCAGTTCTTC
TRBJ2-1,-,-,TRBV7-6,CASSLRLAGGGEQFF,TGTGCCAGCAGCTTACGGCTAGCCGGAGGTGGTGAGCAGTTCTTC
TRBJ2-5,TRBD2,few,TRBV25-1,CASSELGGKETQYF,TGTGCCAGCAGTGAATTGGGAGGGAAAGAGACCCAGTACTTC
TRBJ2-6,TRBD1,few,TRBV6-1,CASRVDRGLSGANVLTF,TGTGCCAGCAGAGTGGACAGGGGGCTGTCTGGGGCCAACGTCCTGACTTTC
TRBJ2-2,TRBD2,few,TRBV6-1,CASSDSGGLGGELFF,TGTGCCAGCAGTGATAGCGGGGGGCTCGGCGGGGAGCTGTTTTTT
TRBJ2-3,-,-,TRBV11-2,CASSFGSNSDTQYF,TGTGCCAGCAGCTTTGGTAGTAACTCCGATACGCAGTATTTT
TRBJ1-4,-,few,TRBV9,CASSPGLVEKLFF,TGTGCCAGCAGCCCCGGTCTTGTTGAAAAACTGTTTTTT
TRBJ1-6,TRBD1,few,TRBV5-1,CASSELGQGNSPLHF,TGCGCCAGCAGCGAACTTGGACAGGGGAATTCCCCCCTCCACTTT
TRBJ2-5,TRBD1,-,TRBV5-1,CASTSTGMETQYF,TGCGCCAGCACATCGACAGGGATGGAGACCCAGTACTTC
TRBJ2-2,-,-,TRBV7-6,CASSKSGHSTGELFF,TGTGCCAGCAGCAAGTCGGGACACAGCACCGGGGAGCTGTTTTTT
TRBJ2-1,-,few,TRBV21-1,CASSKGLEPTTNEQFF,TGTGCCAGCAGCAAAGGTCTGGAGCCGACGACAAATGAGCAGTTCTTC
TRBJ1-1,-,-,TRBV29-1,CSGSQVNTEAFF,TGCAGCGGATCACAGGTGAACACTGAAGCTTTCTTT
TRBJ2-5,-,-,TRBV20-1,CSAGGSETQYF,TGCAGTGCTGGAGGCTCCGAGACCCAGTACTTC
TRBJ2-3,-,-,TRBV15,CATSARDLSTDTQYF,TGTGCCACCAGCGCCCGGGACTTGAGCACAGATACGCAGTATTTT
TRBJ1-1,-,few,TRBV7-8,CASSLGGGGLNTEAFF,TGTGCCAGCAGCTTAGGAGGAGGGGGACTGAACACTGAAGCTTTCTTT
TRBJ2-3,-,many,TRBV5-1,CASSFRMPPSEDTQYF,TGCGCCAGCAGTTTCAGAATGCCCCCCAGTGAAGATACGCAGTATTTT
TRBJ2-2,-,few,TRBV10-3,CATQDTPSNTGELFF,TGTGCCACCCAGGACACCCCTTCGAACACCGGGGAGCTGTTTTTT
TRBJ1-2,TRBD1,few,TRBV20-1,CSARTQGAQGYTF,TGCAGTGCTAGAACACAGGGGGCGCAGGGCTACACCTTC
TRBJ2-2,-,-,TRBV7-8,CASSLVRGPGELFF,TGTGCCAGCAGCTTAGTAAGGGGTCCCGGGGAGCTGTTTTTT
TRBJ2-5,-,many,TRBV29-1,CSVEFLHSETQYF,TGCAGCGTTGAGTTCCTCCACAGTGAGACCCAGTACTTC
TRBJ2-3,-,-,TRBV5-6,CATSLAISLSTDTQYF,TGTGCCACCAGCTTGGCGATATCACTGAGCACAGATACGCAGTATTTT
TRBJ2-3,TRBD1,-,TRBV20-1,CSAATGGTDTQYF,TGCAGTGCTGCGACAGGGGGAACAGATACGCAGTATTTT
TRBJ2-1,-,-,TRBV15,CATSSHTGPDRFF,TGTGCCACCAGCTCACACACGGGACCGGATAGGTTCTTC